This TCR beta chain was obtained from a study of blood T cell repertoires in COVID-19. Study background: Nucleic acid was either cDNA or gDNA, and it came from T cells, B-cell-depleted T cells, or PBMCs.

Measured with immunoSEQ multiplex PCR; TCRdb has only the in-frame clones, and not every one. Of some 170,000 clones listed, approximately 88% are singletons. The CDR3 is made up of 14 amino acids. The germline CDR1 and CDR2 sequences are GTSNPN and SVGIG (reference sequence). This TCR derives from a woman aged 50 to 65 with acute or convalescent COVID-19. V and J are TRBV30 and TRBJ2-5; D is undetermined. The material sequenced was peripheral blood. The CDR3 reads CAQRRCQEQETQYF. CDR3 in DNA: TGTGCACAACGGCGTTGTCAGGAACAAGAGACCCAGTACTTC.